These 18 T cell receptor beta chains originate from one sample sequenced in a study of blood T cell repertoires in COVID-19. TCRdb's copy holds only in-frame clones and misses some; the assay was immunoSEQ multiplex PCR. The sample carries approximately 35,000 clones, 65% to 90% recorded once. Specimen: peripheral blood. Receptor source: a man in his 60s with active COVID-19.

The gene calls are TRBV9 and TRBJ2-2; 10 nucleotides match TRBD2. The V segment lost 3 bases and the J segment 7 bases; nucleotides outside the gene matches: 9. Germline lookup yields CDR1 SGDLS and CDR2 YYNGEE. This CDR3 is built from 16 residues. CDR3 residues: CASSAQGLAFVGELFF. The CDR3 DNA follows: TGTGCCAGCAGCGCCCAGGGACTAGCGTTCGTCGGGGAGCTGTTTTTT.

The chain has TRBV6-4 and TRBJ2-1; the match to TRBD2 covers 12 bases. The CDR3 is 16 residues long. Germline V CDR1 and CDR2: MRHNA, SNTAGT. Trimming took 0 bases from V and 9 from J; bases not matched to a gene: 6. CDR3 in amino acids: CASSDSRLAGAGEQFF. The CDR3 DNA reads TGTGCCAGCAGTGACTCGAGACTAGCGGGAGCCGGTGAGCAGTTCTTC.

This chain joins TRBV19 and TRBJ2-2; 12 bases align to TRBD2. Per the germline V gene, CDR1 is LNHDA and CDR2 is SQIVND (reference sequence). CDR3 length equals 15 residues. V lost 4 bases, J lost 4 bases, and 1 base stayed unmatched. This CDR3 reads CASSRGLAGTGELFF. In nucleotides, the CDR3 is TGTGCCAGTAGTAGGGGACTAGCGGGCACCGGGGAGCTGTTTTTT.

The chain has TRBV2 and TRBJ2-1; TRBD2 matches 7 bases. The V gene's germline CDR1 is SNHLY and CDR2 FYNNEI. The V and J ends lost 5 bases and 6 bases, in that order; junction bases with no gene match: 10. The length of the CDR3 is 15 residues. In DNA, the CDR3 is TGTGCCAGCAGTCGGGACTTCTCGGGGGGCAATGAGCAGTTCTTC. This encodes CASSRDFSGGNEQFF.

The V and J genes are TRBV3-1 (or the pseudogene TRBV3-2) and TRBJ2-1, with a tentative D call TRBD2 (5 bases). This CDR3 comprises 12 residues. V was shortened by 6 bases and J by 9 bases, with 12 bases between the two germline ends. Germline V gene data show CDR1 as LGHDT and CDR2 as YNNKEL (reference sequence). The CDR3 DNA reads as TGTGCCAGCAGTGCACTAGAAGGTGAGCAGTTCTTC. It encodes CASSALEGEQFF.

The CDR3 protein is CATRTGTSMNTEAFF. In nucleotides, the CDR3 is TGTGCCACGCGGACAGGGACCTCCATGAACACTGAAGCTTTCTTT. The V and J genes are TRBV19 and TRBJ1-1, with TRBD1 matching 8 bases. Germline V gene lookup returns CDR1 LNHDA and CDR2 SQIVND (reference sequence). This CDR3 region has 15 residues. J was trimmed by 0 bases and V by 10 bases; bases with no gene match: 10.

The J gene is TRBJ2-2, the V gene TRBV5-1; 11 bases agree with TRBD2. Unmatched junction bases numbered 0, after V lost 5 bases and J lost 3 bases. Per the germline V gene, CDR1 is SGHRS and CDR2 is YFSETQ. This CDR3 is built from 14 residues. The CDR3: CASRLAGDTGELFF. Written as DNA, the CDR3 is TGCGCCAGCAGACTAGCGGGAGACACCGGGGAGCTGTTTTTT.

The CDR3 nucleotides read TGCAGTGCTAGTGGAACTAGCGGGAGGACAGATACGCAGTATTTT. Protein: CSASGTSGRTDTQYF. The V and J genes are TRBV20-1 and TRBJ2-3, with 12 bases matching TRBD2. CDR1 and CDR2 (germline): DFQATT, SNEGSKA (reference sequence). The CDR3 runs 15 residues. V dropped 3 bases and J dropped 3; count of bases not matched to a gene: 4.

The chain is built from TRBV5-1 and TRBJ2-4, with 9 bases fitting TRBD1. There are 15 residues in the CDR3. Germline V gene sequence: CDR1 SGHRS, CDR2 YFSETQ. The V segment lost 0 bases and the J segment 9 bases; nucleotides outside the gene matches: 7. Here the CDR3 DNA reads TGCGCCAGCAGCTTGGTCGGACAGGGGACGGGCATTCAGTACTTC. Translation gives CASSLVGQGTGIQYF.

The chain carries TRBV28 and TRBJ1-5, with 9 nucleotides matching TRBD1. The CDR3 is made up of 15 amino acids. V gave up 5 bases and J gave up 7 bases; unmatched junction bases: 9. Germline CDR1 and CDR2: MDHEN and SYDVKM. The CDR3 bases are TGTGCCAGCAGTGTCAACAGGGGGCTGGGACAGCCCCAGCATTTT. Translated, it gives CASSVNRGLGQPQHF.

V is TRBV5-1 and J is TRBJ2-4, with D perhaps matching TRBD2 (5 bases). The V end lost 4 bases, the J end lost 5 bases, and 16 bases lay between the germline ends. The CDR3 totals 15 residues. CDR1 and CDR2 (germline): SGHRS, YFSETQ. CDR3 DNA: TGCGCCAGCAGCAGAGGCCCTAGCTCGGAAAACATTCAGTACTTC. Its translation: CASSRGPSSENIQYF.

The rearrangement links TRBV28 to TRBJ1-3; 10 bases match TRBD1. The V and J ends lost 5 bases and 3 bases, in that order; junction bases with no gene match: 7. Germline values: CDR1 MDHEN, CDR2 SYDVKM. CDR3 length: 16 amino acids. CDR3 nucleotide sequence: TGTGCCAGCAGTCGCGGAGGGACAGGGGATGGAAACACCATATATTTT. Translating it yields CASSRGGTGDGNTIYF.

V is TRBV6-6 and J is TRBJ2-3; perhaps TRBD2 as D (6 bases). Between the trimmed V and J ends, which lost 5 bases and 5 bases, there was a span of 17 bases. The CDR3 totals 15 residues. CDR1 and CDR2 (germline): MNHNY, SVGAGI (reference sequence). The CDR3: CASSPYRPGGDTQYF. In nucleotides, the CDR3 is TGTGCCAGCAGTCCGTATCGGCCCGGGGGAGATACGCAGTATTTT.

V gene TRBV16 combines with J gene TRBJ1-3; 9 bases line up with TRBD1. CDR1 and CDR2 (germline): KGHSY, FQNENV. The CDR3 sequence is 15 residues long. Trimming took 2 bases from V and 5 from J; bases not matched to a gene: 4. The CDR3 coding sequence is TGTGCCAGCAGCCAACGGACAGGGGTGAGAAACACCATATATTTT. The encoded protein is CASSQRTGVRNTIYF.

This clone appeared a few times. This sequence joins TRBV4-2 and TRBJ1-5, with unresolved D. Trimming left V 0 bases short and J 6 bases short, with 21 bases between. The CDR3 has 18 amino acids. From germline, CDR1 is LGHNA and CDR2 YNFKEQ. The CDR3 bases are TGTGCCAGCAGCCAAGATGTTGGGTTGAACAGCCCGAGTCAGCCCCAGCATTTT. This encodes CASSQDVGLNSPSQPQHF.

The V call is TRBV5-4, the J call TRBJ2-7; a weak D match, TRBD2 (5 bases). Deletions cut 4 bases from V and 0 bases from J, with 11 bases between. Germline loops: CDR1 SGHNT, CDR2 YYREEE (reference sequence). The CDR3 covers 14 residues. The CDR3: CASSLSVSSYEQYV. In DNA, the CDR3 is TGTGCCAGCAGCCTTAGCGTTAGCTCCTACGAGCAGTACGTC.

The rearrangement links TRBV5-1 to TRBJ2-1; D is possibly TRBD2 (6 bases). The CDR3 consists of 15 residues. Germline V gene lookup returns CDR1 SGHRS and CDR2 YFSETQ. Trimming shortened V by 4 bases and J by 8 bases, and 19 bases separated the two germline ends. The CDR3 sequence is CASSPLGTPSYEQFF. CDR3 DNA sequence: TGCGCCAGCAGCCCCCTCGGGACTCCAAGCTATGAGCAGTTCTTC.

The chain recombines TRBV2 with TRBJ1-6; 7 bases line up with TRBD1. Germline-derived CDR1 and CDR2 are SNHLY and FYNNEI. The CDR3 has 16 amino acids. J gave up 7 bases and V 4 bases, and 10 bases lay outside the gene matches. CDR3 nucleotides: TGTGCCAGCAGTGGTACTCGCGGGACAGAGAATTCACCCCTCCACTTT. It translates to CASSGTRGTENSPLHF.